The table lists the clone carrying this T cell receptor beta chain with a count of one. Its matching antigen is unknown. This sample stems from a study of T cells in localized non-small cell lung cancer. In germline, CDR1 is GTSNPN, CDR2 SVGIG (reference sequence). V lost 2 bases and J lost 10; bases outside the gene matches: 8. The CDR3 length is 14 residues. General observations from the study: A median of 57 clones ranked among the top 100 in tumor appeared in adjacent lung. Because researchers sequenced only one region of the tumor, heterogeneity is still possible.

TCRdb's copy holds only in-frame clones and misses some; the assay was immunoSEQ multiplex PCR. The table shows 20,000 to 30,000 clones, with around nine tenths occurring only once. This sequence was found in a man between 40 and 69 years old with stage II lung adenocarcinoma. Sequenced material: PBMCs, taken before any cancer treatment. V usage is TRBV30 and J usage is TRBJ2-1; 10 bases line up with TRBD2. CDR3 sequence (DNA): TGTGCCTGGAGTAAGCGGGAGGGCCCTTGGGAGCAGTTCTTC. This gives the protein CAWSKREGPWEQFF.